Following are 10 T cell receptor beta chains from one sample sequenced in a study of T cell changes during pregnancy in multiple sclerosis. The method was immunoSEQ multiplex PCR; TCRdb's version includes in-frame clones alone and lacks a portion of them. The sample carries 85,000 to 95,000 clones, 91% recorded once. Sequenced material: peripheral blood, taken after pregnancy. The receptors originated from a female donor in good health, enrolled as a control in a pregnancy study.

This sequence joins TRBV15 and TRBJ2-1; D ambiguous. CDR3 size: 16 residues. CDR1 and CDR2 from the germline V gene are LNHNV and YYDKDF (reference sequence). V lost 2 bases and J lost 0, with 11 bases in between. The CDR3 coding sequence is TGTGCCACCAGCAGATTCACAGAGAGCTCCTACAATGAGCAGTTCTTC. Translating it yields CATSRFTESSYNEQFF. Based on the CDR3 plus reference TRBV15 and TRBJ2-1, the full variable domain is DAMVIQNPRYQVTQFGKPVTLSCSQTLNHNVMYWYQQKSSQAPKLLFHYYDKDFNNEADTPDNFQSRRPNTSFCFLDIRSPGLGDTAMYLCATSRFTESSYNEQFFGPGTRLTVL.

This chain joins TRBV7-9 and TRBJ1-2, with 10 bases aligning to TRBD1. The CDR3 covers 12 residues. V was clipped by 4 bases and J by 7 bases; unmatched bases: 0. Germline CDR1 is SEHNR and CDR2 is FQNEAQ (reference sequence). The CDR3 DNA reads TGTGCCAGCAGCTGGGACAGGGGTGGCTACACCTTC. Translation gives CASSWDRGGYTF.

The rearrangement links TRBV11-2 to TRBJ1-1; no clear D. CDR1 is SGHAT and CDR2 is FQNNGV in the germline V gene. This CDR3 region has 15 residues. Trimming left V 0 bases short and J 5 bases short, with 13 bases between. The CDR3 nucleotides read TGTGCCAGCAGCTTAGATTATATCGGGGTTACTGAAGCTTTCTTT. Protein sequence: CASSLDYIGVTEAFF.

The chain carries TRBV7-9 and TRBJ2-3; 8 nucleotides line up with TRBD2. The CDR3 spans 16 residues. With V trimmed by 5 bases and J by 3 bases, 10 bases remained unmatched. Germline CDR1 is SEHNR and CDR2 is FQNEAQ (reference sequence). The CDR3, as DNA: TGTGCCAGCAGCCAAGCCGGGACTAGAGGGACAGATACGCAGTATTTT. It encodes CASSQAGTRGTDTQYF.

The chain uses TRBV6-6 and TRBJ2-4, with a weak D call TRBD1 (5 bases). The CDR3 is 14 amino acids. From germline, CDR1 is MNHNY and CDR2 SVGAGI (reference sequence). Trimming removed 3 bases from V and 3 bases from J, with 9 bases in between. The DNA for the CDR3 is TGTGCCAGCAGTTATGGACATGACAAAAACATTCAGTACTTC. It specifies CASSYGHDKNIQYF.

This chain uses TRBV7-9 with TRBJ2-2, with TRBD2 matching 8 bases. The V gene's germline CDR1 is SEHNR and CDR2 FQNEAQ (reference sequence). CDR3 length equals 16 residues. J was trimmed by 4 bases and V by 6 bases; bases with no gene match: 10. CDR3 protein: CASRGPGLASTGELFF. CDR3 in DNA: TGTGCCAGCAGAGGACCTGGACTAGCTTCCACCGGGGAGCTGTTTTTT.

The J gene is TRBJ1-1, the V gene TRBV13, with D unresolved. The CDR3 contains 16 residues. Germline V gene lookup returns CDR1 PRHDT and CDR2 FYEKMQ (reference sequence). V lost 2 bases and J lost 3, with 16 bases in between. The chain's CDR3 is CASSLRPQAWDTEAFF. The CDR3 region has the DNA TGTGCCAGCAGCTTACGCCCCCAGGCATGGGACACTGAAGCTTTCTTT.

The chain combines TRBV28 with TRBJ1-1; TRBD1 might be the D (6 bases). Trimming stripped 4 bases from V and 5 bases from J, with 11 bases between. Per germline, CDR1 MDHEN and CDR2 SYDVKM. The CDR3 totals 13 residues. This chain's CDR3 is CASSSPQGTEAFF. The DNA for the CDR3 is TGTGCCAGCAGTTCACCACAGGGAACTGAAGCTTTCTTT. The whole variable domain, filled in from reference TRBV28 and TRBJ1-1, reads DVKVTQSSRYLVKRTGEKVFLECVQDMDHENMFWYRQDPGLGLRLIYFSYDVKMKEKGDIPEGYSVSREKKERFSLILESASTNQTSMYLCASSSPQGTEAFFGQGTRLTVV.

The J gene is TRBJ1-1, the V gene TRBV7-2; D remains unclear. Germline V lookup: CDR1 SGHTA, CDR2 FQGNSA. This CDR3 has 13 residues. Trimming stripped 1 base from V and 7 bases from J, with 10 bases between. The chain's CDR3 is CASSLVLRDEAFF. The CDR3 bases are TGTGCCAGCAGCTTAGTATTGAGGGATGAAGCTTTCTTT.

The chain employs TRBV27 and TRBJ2-7; D unclear. Germline loops: CDR1 MNHEY, CDR2 SMNVEV (reference sequence). The CDR3 runs to 16 residues. V lost 8 bases to trimming and J lost 3 bases, with 23 bases between them. The CDR3 bases are TGTGCCAGCCACTCCAGAGACAAATCCCCCCTCTACGAGCAGTACTTC. Translation gives CASHSRDKSPLYEQYF.